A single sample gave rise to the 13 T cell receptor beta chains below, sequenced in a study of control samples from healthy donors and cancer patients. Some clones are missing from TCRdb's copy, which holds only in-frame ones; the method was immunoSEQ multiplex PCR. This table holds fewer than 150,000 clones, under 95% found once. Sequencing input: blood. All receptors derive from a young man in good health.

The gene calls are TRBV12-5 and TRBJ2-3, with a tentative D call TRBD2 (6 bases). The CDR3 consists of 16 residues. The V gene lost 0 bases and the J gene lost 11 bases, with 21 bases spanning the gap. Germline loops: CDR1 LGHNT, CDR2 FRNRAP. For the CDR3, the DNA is TGTGCTAGTGGTTTGGTACGGACGTGGGGGGTTAATAGGCAGTATTTT. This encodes CASGLVRTWGVNRQYF.

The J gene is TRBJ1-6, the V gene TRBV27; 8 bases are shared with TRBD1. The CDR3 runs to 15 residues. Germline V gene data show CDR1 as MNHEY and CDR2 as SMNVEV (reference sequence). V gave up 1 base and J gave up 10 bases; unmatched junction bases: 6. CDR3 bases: TGTGCCAGCAGTTTATTCGACAGGGGTTACTCACCCCTCCACTTT. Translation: CASSLFDRGYSPLHF.

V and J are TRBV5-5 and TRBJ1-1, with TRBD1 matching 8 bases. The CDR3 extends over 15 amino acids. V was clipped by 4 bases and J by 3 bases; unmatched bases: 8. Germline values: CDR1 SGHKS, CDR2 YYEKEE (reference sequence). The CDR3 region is CASSRQGLPDTEAFF. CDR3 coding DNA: TGTGCCAGCAGCCGACAGGGGTTGCCGGACACTGAAGCTTTCTTT.

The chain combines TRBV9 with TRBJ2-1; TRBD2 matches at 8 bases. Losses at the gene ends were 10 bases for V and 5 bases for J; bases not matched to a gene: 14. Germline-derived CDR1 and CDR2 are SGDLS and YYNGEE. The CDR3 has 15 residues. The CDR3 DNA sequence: TGTGCCCGCCGCGCGGGGGGCGGGGGGAACAATGAGCAGTTCTTC. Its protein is CARRAGGGGNNEQFF.

The CDR3 here is CASSAPGQGSRYSNQPQHF. In nucleotides, the CDR3 is TGTGCCAGCAGTGCGCCGGGACAGGGGTCCCGATATAGCAATCAGCCCCAGCATTTT. The chain combines TRBV2 with TRBJ1-5, with 10 bases matching TRBD1. Trimming took 4 bases from V and 0 from J; bases not matched to a gene: 12. CDR3 length: 19 amino acids. Germline CDR1 reads SNHLY; CDR2 reads FYNNEI.

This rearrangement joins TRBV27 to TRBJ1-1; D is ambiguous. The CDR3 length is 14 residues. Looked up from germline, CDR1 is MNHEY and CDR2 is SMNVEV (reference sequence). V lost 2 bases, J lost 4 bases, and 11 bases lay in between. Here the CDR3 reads CASSLQSGGTEAFF. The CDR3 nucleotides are TGTGCCAGCAGTTTACAAAGTGGAGGCACTGAAGCTTTCTTT.

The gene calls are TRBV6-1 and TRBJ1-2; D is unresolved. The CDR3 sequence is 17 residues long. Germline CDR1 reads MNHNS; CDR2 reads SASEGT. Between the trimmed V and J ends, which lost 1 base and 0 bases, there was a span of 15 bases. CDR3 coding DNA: TGTGCCAGCAGTGAAGGTCCCTCCTATACGACTAACTATGGCTACACCTTC. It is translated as CASSEGPSYTTNYGYTF.

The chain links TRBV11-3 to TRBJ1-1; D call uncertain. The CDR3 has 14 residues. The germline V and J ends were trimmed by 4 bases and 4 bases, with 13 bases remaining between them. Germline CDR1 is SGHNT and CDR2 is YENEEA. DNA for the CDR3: TGTGCCAGCAGCTCCGGGCCCTCGGGCACTGAAGCTTTCTTT. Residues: CASSSGPSGTEAFF.

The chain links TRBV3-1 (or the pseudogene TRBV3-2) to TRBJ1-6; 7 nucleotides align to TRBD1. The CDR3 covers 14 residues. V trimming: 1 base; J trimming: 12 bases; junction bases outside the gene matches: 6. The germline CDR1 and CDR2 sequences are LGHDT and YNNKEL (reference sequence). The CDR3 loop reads CASSQGQGFEPLHF. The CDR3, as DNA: TGTGCCAGCAGCCAAGGACAGGGTTTCGAACCCCTCCACTTT.

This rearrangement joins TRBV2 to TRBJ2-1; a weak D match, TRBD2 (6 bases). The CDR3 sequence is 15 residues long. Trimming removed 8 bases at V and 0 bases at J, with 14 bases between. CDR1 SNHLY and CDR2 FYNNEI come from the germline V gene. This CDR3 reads CASGGIGSSYNEQFF. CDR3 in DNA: TGTGCCAGCGGGGGGATAGGAAGCTCCTACAATGAGCAGTTCTTC.

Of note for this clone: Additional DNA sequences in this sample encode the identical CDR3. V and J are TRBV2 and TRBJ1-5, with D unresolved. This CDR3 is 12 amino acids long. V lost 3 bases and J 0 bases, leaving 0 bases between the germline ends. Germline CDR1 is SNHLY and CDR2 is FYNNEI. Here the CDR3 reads CASSDSNQPQHF. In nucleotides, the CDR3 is TGTGCCAGCAGTGATAGCAATCAGCCCCAGCATTTT.

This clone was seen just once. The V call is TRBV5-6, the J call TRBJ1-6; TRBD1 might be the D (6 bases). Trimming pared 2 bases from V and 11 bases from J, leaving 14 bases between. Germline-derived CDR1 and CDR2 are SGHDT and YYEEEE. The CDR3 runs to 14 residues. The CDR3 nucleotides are TGTGCCAGCAGCTTAGGGGGTTTTCGGACACCCCTCCACTTT. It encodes CASSLGGFRTPLHF.

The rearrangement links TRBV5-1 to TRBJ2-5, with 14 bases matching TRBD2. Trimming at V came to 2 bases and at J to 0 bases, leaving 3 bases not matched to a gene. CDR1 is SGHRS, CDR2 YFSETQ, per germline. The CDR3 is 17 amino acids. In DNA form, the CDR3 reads TGCGCCAGCAGCTTACGACTAGCGGGGGGGTACCAAGAGACCCAGTACTTC. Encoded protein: CASSLRLAGGYQETQYF. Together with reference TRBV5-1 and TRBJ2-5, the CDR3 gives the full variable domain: KAGVTQTPRYLIKTRGQQVTLSCSPISGHRSVSWYQQTPGQGLQFLFEYFSETQRNKGNFPGRFSGRQFSNSRSEMNVSTLELGDSALYLCASSLRLAGGYQETQYFGPGTRLLVL.